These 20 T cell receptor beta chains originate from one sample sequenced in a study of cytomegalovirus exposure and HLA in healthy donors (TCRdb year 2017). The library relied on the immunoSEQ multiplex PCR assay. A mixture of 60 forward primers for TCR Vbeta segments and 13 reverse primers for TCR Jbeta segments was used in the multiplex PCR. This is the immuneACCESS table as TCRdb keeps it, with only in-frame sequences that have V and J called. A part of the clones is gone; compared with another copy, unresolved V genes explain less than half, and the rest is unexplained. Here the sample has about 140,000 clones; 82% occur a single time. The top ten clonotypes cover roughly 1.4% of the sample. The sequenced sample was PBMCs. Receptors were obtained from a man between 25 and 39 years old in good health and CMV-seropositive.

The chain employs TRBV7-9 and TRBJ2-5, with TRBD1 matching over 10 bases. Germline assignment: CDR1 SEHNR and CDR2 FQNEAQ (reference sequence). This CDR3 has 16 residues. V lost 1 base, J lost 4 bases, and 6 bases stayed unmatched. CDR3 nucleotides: TGTGCCAGCAGCTTAGACTTCCGGGACAGGGGAGAGACCCAGTACTTC. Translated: CASSLDFRDRGETQYF.

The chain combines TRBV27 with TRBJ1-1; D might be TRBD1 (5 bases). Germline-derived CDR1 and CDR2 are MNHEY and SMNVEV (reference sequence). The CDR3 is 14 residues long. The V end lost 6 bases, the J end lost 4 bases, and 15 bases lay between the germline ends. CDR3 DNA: TGTGCCAGCAGCCTAGGGGTTTCTGGCACTGAAGCTTTCTTT. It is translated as CASSLGVSGTEAFF.

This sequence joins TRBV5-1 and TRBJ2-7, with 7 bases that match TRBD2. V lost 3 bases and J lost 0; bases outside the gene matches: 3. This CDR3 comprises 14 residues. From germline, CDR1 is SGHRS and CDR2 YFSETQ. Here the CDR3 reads CASSWGGSSYEQYF. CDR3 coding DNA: TGCGCCAGCAGCTGGGGGGGGAGCTCCTACGAGCAGTACTTC.

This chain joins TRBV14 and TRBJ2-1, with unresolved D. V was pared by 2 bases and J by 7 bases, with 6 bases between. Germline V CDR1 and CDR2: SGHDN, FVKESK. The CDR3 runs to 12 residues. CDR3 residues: CASSQSRNEQFF. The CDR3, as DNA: TGTGCCAGCAGCCAATCTAGAAATGAGCAGTTCTTC.

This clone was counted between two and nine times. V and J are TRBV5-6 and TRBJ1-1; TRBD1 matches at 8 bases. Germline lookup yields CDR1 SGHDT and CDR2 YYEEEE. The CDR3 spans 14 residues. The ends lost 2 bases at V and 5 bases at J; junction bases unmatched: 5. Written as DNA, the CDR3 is TGTGCCAGCAGCTTTGACAGGGGTAATACTGAAGCTTTCTTT. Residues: CASSFDRGNTEAFF.

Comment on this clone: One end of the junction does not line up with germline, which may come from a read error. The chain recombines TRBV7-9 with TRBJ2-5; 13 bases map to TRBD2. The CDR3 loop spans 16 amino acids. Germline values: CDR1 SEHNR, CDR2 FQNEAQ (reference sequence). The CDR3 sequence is CSSSSGLAGRQETQYF. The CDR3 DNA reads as TGTTCCAGCAGTTCGGGACTAGCGGGGCGGCAAGAGACCCAGTACTTC.

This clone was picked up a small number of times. The CDR3 reads CASSRREGENIQYF. DNA of the CDR3: TGTGCCAGTTCGCGGCGGGAGGGCGAAAACATTCAGTACTTC. This chain uses TRBV2 with TRBJ2-4, with TRBD2 matching 9 bases. V lost 9 bases to trimming and J lost 5 bases; unmatched junction nucleotides: 8. The CDR3 spans 14 residues. From germline, CDR1 is SNHLY and CDR2 FYNNEI.

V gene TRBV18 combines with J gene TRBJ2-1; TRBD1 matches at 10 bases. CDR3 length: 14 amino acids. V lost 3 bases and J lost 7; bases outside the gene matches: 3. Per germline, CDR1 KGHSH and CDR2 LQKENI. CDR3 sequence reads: CASSPGQGENEQFF. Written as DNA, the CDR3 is TGTGCCAGCTCACCCGGACAGGGGGAAAATGAGCAGTTCTTC.

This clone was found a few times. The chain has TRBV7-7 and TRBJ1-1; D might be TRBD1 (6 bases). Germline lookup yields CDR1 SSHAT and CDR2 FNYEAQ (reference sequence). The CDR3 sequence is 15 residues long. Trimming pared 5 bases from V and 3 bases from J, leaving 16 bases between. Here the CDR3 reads CASSPLRGIDTEAFF. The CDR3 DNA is TGTGCCAGCAGCCCCCTCAGGGGAATTGACACTGAAGCTTTCTTT.

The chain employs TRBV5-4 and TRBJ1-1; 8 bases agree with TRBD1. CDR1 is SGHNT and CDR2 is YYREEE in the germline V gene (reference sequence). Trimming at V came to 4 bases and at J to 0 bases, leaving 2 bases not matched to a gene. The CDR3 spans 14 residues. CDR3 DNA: TGTGCCAGCAGCATGGACAGGGTGAACACTGAAGCTTTCTTT. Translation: CASSMDRVNTEAFF.

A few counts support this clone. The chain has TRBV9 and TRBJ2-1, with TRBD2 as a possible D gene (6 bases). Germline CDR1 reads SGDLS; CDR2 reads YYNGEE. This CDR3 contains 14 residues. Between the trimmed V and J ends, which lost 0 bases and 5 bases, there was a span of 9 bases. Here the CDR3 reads CASSVGGTDNEQFF. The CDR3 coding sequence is TGTGCCAGCAGCGTAGGCGGGACCGACAATGAGCAGTTCTTC.

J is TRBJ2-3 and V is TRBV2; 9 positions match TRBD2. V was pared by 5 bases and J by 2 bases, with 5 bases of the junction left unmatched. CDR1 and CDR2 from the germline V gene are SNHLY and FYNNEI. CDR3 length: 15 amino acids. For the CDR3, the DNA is TGTGCCAGCAGTCGGACTAGCGCGCTCACAGATACGCAGTATTTT. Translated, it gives CASSRTSALTDTQYF.

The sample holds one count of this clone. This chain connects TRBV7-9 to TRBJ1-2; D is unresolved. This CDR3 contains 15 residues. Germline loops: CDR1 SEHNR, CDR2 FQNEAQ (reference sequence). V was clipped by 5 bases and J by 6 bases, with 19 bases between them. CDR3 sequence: CASSERVISTNGYTF. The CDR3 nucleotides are TGTGCCAGCAGCGAAAGAGTTATATCAACTAATGGCTACACCTTC.

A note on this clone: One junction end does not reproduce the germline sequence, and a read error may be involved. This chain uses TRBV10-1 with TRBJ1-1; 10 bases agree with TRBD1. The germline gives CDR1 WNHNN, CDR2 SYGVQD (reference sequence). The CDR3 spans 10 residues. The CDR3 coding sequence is TGCGCCAGCACGGGACAGGGGATGGGGTTT. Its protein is CASTGQGMGF.

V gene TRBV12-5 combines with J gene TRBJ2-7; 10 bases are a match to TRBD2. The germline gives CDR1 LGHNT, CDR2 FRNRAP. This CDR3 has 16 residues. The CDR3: CAKSFQREGPENEQYF. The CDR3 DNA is TGTGCAAAATCCTTCCAGCGGGAGGGCCCCGAAAACGAGCAGTACTTC.

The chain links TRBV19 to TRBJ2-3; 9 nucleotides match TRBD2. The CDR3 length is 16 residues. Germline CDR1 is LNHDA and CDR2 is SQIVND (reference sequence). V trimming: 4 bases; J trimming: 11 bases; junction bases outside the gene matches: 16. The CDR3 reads CASSTSGGLAAGGQYF. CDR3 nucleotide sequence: TGTGCCAGTAGTACAAGCGGGGGACTAGCAGCGGGAGGGCAGTATTTT.

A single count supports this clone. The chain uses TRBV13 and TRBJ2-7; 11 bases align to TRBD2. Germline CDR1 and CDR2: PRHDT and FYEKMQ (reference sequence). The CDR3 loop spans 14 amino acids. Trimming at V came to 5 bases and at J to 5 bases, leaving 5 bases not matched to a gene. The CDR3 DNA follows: TGTGCCAGCAGCAATAGCGGGGGGGGCAACGAGCAGTACTTC. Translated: CASSNSGGGNEQYF. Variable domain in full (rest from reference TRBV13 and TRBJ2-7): AAGVIQSPRHLIKEKRETATLKCYPIPRHDTVYWYQQGPGQDPQFLISFYEKMQSDKGSIPDRFSAQQFSDYHSELNMSSLELGDSALYFCASSNSGGGNEQYFGPGTRLTVT.

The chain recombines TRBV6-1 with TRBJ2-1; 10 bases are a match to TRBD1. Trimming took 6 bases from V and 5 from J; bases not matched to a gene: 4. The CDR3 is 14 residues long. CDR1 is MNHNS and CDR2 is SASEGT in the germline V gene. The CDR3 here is CASSRDRGHNEQFF. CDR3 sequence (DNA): TGTGCCAGCAGCAGGGACAGGGGCCACAATGAGCAGTTCTTC.

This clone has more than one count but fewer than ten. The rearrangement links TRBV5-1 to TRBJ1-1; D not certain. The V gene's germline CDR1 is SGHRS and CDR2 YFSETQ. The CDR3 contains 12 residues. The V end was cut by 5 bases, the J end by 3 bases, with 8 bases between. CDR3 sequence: CASRSEDTEAFF. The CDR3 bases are TGCGCCAGCAGATCGGAGGACACTGAAGCTTTCTTT.

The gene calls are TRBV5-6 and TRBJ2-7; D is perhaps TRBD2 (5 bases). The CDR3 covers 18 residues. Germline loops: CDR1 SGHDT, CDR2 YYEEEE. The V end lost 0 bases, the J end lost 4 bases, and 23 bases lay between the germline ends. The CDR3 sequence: CASSLGGDGGLSLYEQYF. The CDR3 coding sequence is TGTGCCAGCAGCTTGGGAGGTGATGGCGGGTTGTCCCTATACGAGCAGTACTTC.